This TCR beta chain was recovered during a study of monozygotic twins with inflammatory bowel disease. T cells were not sorted, and total RNA was isolated straight from whole blood. Comment on this clonotype: Its antigen remains unidentified.

Amplification of TCRalpha and TCRbeta cDNA involved two nested PCRs that ran for roughly 15 and 9 cycles. TCRdb reprocessed the 5' RACE reads and reports one entry per CDR3 protein, with no DNA. This repertoire includes just over 300,000 distinct CDR3 sequences. From germline, CDR1 is SGHTA and CDR2 FQGNSA. This CDR3 has 14 amino acids. General study findings and limits: The study found lower TCRbeta diversity (inverse Simpson) in IBD patients than in healthy co-twins.

This clonotype originated in a human donor with ulcerative colitis or Crohn's disease, or a healthy co-twin of an affected twin (not recorded which). Sequenced material: blood. The chain combines TRBV7-2 with TRBJ2-1; the D gene TCRdb calls, TRBD1, cannot be checked with no DNA. The chain's CDR3 is CVSSLAGGQREQFF.